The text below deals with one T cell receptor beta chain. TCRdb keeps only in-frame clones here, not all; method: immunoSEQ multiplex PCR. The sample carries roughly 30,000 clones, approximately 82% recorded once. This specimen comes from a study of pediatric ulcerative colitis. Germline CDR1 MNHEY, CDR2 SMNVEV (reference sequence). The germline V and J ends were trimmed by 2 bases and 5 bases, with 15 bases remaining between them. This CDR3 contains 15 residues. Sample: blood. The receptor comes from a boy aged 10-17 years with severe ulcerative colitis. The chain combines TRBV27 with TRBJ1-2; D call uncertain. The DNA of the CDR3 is TGTGCCAGCAGTTTAAGCGGTAGAGAACCTTATGGCTACACCTTC. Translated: CASSLSGREPYGYTF.